The 25 T cell receptor beta chains below all came from one sample that was sequenced in a study of T cell responses to AZD1222 COVID-19 vaccine (dated by TCRdb to about 2021). The sample's time point label is to be understood as: baseline before first vaccination. The library was obtained by the immunoSEQ multiplex PCR assay. TCRdb stores this immuneACCESS table with in-frame sequences only. Part of the clones is absent; in the studies checked, under half of the shortfall reflects unresolved V genes, and no reason is known for the rest. This sample lists 80,000 to 130,000 clones; more than 75% were detected once. The top ten clonotypes cover about 3% of the sample. The sequencing here drew on peripheral blood, taken on day 0 of AZD1222 vaccination. All receptors come from an adult in good health.

This clone was observed a handful of times. The chain uses TRBV6-2 or TRBV6-3 and TRBJ1-5; D ambiguous. V shed 2 bases and J shed 5 bases, with 7 bases lying between them. CDR1 is MNHEY and CDR2 is SVGEGT in the germline V gene. This CDR3 has 13 amino acids. CDR3 region: CASSYDTDQPQHF. CDR3 bases: TGTGCCAGCAGTTACGACACGGATCAGCCCCAGCATTTT.

This chain connects TRBV28 to TRBJ1-1, with D perhaps TRBD1 (6 bases). V dropped 6 bases and J dropped 1 base, with 18 bases sitting between them. Germline V gene lookup returns CDR1 MDHEN and CDR2 SYDVKM. The CDR3 is 16 amino acids. CDR3 sequence: CASSRQTGTTNTEAFF. The CDR3 region has the DNA TGTGCCAGCAGCCGCCAGACCGGGACAACGAACACTGAAGCTTTCTTT.

J is TRBJ2-7 and V is TRBV2, with TRBD1 as a possible D gene (6 bases). Germline assignment: CDR1 SNHLY and CDR2 FYNNEI. V was pared by 6 bases and J by 3 bases, with 18 bases between. The CDR3 loop spans 15 amino acids. The CDR3 loop is CASRIQGMPLYEQYF. The CDR3 DNA reads TGTGCCAGCAGAATACAGGGTATGCCCCTCTACGAGCAGTACTTC.

This clone was seen a single time. V usage is TRBV7-6 and J usage is TRBJ1-6, with 9 bases fitting TRBD1. The CDR3 totals 16 residues. The germline V gene encodes CDR1 SGHVS and CDR2 FNYEAQ. The junction had 8 bases not matched to a gene; V was cut back by 2 bases and J by 9 bases. The CDR3 coding sequence is TGTGCCAGCAGCTTACGCACGGGACAGGGTCGTTCACCCCTCCACTTT. Protein sequence: CASSLRTGQGRSPLHF.

The rearrangement joins TRBV6-5 to TRBJ1-2; D perhaps matches TRBD1 (5 bases). The germline gives CDR1 MNHEY, CDR2 SVGAGI. With 7 bases removed from V and 3 bases from J, the gap between germline ends came to 15 bases. The CDR3 is made up of 14 amino acids. CDR3: CASTTTGAYYGYTF. CDR3 DNA: TGTGCCAGCACCACGACCGGGGCTTACTATGGCTACACCTTC.

This chain uses TRBV6-5 with TRBJ1-4; 8 bases map to TRBD1. The CDR3 loop spans 15 amino acids. The ends lost 4 bases at V and 7 bases at J; junction bases unmatched: 8. Germline lookup yields CDR1 MNHEY and CDR2 SVGAGI. CDR3 sequence reads: CASSSPGTGVEKLFF. The CDR3 DNA reads as TGTGCCAGCAGTTCTCCCGGGACAGGCGTTGAAAAACTGTTTTTT.

The V call is TRBV9, the J call TRBJ2-1, with a tentative D call TRBD2 (6 bases). Trimming left V 0 bases short and J 6 bases short, with 16 bases between. CDR1 is SGDLS, CDR2 YYNGEE, per germline. This CDR3 region has 16 residues. The CDR3 loop is CASSVEVGGSGNEQFF. DNA of the CDR3: TGTGCCAGCAGCGTAGAGGTCGGGGGATCGGGCAATGAGCAGTTCTTC.

This chain links TRBV4-3 with TRBJ2-1; 12 bases are shared with TRBD2. The CDR3 is 18 amino acids. Germline lookup yields CDR1 LGHNA and CDR2 YSLEER. Unmatched junction bases numbered 9, after V lost 1 base and J lost 5 bases. The DNA for the CDR3 is TGCGCCAGCAGCCAAGGCCTAGCGGGGGGGCAAATAAACAATGAGCAGTTCTTC. It specifies CASSQGLAGGQINNEQFF.

This chain joins TRBV5-4 and TRBJ2-5, with TRBD2 as a possible D gene (5 bases). CDR1 and CDR2 from the germline V gene are SGHNT and YYREEE (reference sequence). The CDR3 loop spans 15 amino acids. Trimming removed 4 bases from V and 5 bases from J, with 18 bases in between. The CDR3 loop is CASSRMSGVGETQYF. The CDR3 nucleotides read TGTGCCAGCAGCCGGATGTCCGGGGTAGGGGAGACCCAGTACTTC.

The chain carries TRBV11-1 and TRBJ2-7; maybe TRBD2 (6 bases). CDR1 SGHAT and CDR2 FQDESV come from the germline V gene (reference sequence). The V gene lost 5 bases and the J gene lost 2 bases, with 10 bases spanning the gap. The CDR3 runs 13 residues. The CDR3 DNA follows: TGTGCCAGCAGCCGCGGGGCAGCCTACGAGCAGTACTTC. This encodes CASSRGAAYEQYF.

The chain has TRBV5-6 and TRBJ2-3; tentative D call: TRBD2 (6 bases). Germline loops: CDR1 SGHDT, CDR2 YYEEEE. Trimming shortened V by 0 bases and J by 4 bases, and 15 bases separated the two germline ends. There are 16 residues in the CDR3. CDR3 sequence: CASSLGYGGGSDTQYF. The CDR3 nucleotides read TGTGCCAGCAGCTTGGGATACGGGGGAGGATCAGATACGCAGTATTTT.

This chain links TRBV30 with TRBJ2-1; 10 bases agree with TRBD2. The germline CDR1 and CDR2 sequences are GTSNPN and SVGIG (reference sequence). V gave up 3 bases and J gave up 0 bases; unmatched junction bases: 8. The CDR3 sequence is 17 residues long. The CDR3 DNA follows: TGTGCCTGGAGAGCGGGGGGGCCGAGGAGCTCCTACAATGAGCAGTTCTTC. Translation gives CAWRAGGPRSSYNEQFF.

J is TRBJ1-6 and V is TRBV2; D perhaps matches TRBD1 (6 bases). Trimming removed 8 bases from V and 10 bases from J, with 12 bases in between. The CDR3 has 12 amino acids. Germline lookup yields CDR1 SNHLY and CDR2 FYNNEI. The CDR3 region is CASRTAESPLHF. The CDR3 DNA is TGTGCCAGCCGGACAGCAGAATCACCCCTCCACTTT.

The CDR3 sequence: CASSYTRGGEQYF. In DNA form, the CDR3 reads TGTGCCAGCAGTTACACCAGGGGAGGGGAGCAGTACTTC. This rearrangement joins TRBV12-3 or TRBV12-4 to TRBJ2-7; possibly TRBD2 for D (7 bases). The CDR3 is 13 amino acids. V gave up 4 bases and J gave up 7 bases, with 14 bases separating them.

The table lists this clone with a few counts. The chain recombines TRBV28 with TRBJ2-3; TRBD1 is a possible D gene (6 bases). Germline lookup yields CDR1 MDHEN and CDR2 SYDVKM. The CDR3 has 18 amino acids. V shed 5 bases and J shed 0 bases, with 21 bases lying between them. CDR3 sequence: CASSPRNRVRKSTDTQYF. The DNA for the CDR3 is TGTGCCAGCAGTCCACGGAACAGGGTAAGGAAGAGCACAGATACGCAGTATTTT.

The gene calls are TRBV7-2 and TRBJ1-2, with D perhaps matching TRBD1 (5 bases). The germline V gene has CDR1 SGHTA and CDR2 FQGNSA. The CDR3 consists of 11 residues. V was trimmed by 5 bases and J by 4 bases, leaving 5 bases between them. CDR3 loop: CASSTGYGYTF. The CDR3 DNA reads TGTGCCAGCAGCACAGGCTATGGCTACACCTTC.

This sequence joins TRBV4-2 and TRBJ1-2; 7 nucleotides agree with TRBD1. V shed 3 bases, J shed 3 bases, and the junction held 4 bases outside the gene matches. Germline CDR1 is LGHNA and CDR2 is YNFKEQ. The CDR3 length is 14 residues. For the CDR3, the DNA is TGTGCCAGCAGCCAGGATGACAGGGACTATGGCTACACCTTC. Residues: CASSQDDRDYGYTF.

The rearrangement uses TRBV7-3 and TRBJ2-6; no firm D call. Germline assignment: CDR1 SGHTA and CDR2 FQGTGA. The CDR3 is 15 amino acids. V was cut by 6 bases and J by 0 bases, with 9 bases left in between. CDR3 loop: CASRPQSSGANVLTF. The DNA for the CDR3 is TGTGCCAGCAGGCCACAGAGCTCTGGGGCCAACGTCCTGACTTTC. The full variable domain, rest sourced from reference TRBV7-3 and TRBJ2-6, is GAGVSQTPSNKVTEKGKYVELRCDPISGHTALYWYRQSLGQGPEFLIYFQGTGAADDSGLPNDRFFAVRPEGSVSTLKIQRTERGDSAVYLCASRPQSSGANVLTFGAGSRLTVL.

V usage is TRBV28 and J usage is TRBJ1-2; TRBD1 agrees at 7 bases. V shed 6 bases and J 7 bases; nucleotides not matched to a gene: 11. The CDR3 extends over 14 amino acids. Germline lookup yields CDR1 MDHEN and CDR2 SYDVKM. As DNA, the CDR3 is TGTGCCAGCAGGATGAAAAGGACAGGCGTTGGCTACACCTTC. Amino acid sequence: CASRMKRTGVGYTF.

The chain has TRBV12-3 or TRBV12-4 and TRBJ1-2; the match to TRBD1 covers 8 bases. V trimming: 6 bases; J trimming: 8 bases; junction bases outside the gene matches: 8. The CDR3 is made up of 13 amino acids. The CDR3 coding sequence is TGTGCCAGCAGACTGACAGGGGCAGGGGGCTACACCTTC. Its translation: CASRLTGAGGYTF.

The chain recombines TRBV30 with TRBJ1-6; TRBD1 agrees at 12 bases. The CDR3 is made up of 16 amino acids. CDR1 and CDR2 (germline): GTSNPN, SVGIG (reference sequence). Germline trimming cut 3 bases from V and 6 bases from J; bases unmatched to any gene: 6. CDR3 loop: CAWSSGTGGFNSPLHF. In DNA form, the CDR3 reads TGTGCCTGGAGCTCCGGGACAGGGGGCTTTAATTCACCCCTCCACTTT.

This chain links TRBV4-2 with TRBJ1-2; D gene unclear. CDR1 is LGHNA and CDR2 is YNFKEQ in the germline V gene. The CDR3 loop spans 14 amino acids. The V and J ends lost 1 base and 4 bases respectively, with 10 bases between them. CDR3 sequence reads: CASSQGTESYGYTF. CDR3 DNA: TGTGCCAGCAGCCAAGGGACGGAGAGCTATGGCTACACCTTC.

The rearrangement links TRBV2 to TRBJ1-5; 7 nucleotides match TRBD1. This CDR3 comprises 15 residues. The germline CDR1 and CDR2 sequences are SNHLY and FYNNEI. V was pared by 4 bases and J by 5 bases, with 8 bases of the junction left unmatched. This chain's CDR3 is CASSAGRGLDQPQHF. Here the CDR3 DNA reads TGTGCCAGCAGTGCCGGGAGGGGGCTCGATCAGCCCCAGCATTTT.

This chain connects TRBV6-5 to TRBJ1-4; 7 nucleotides align to TRBD1. In germline, CDR1 is MNHEY, CDR2 SVGAGI. CDR3 size: 15 residues. Losses at the gene ends were 2 bases for V and 2 bases for J; bases not matched to a gene: 2. The DNA for the CDR3 is TGTGCCAGCAGTTACCTGGGACAGACTAATGAAAAACTGTTTTTT. Translated: CASSYLGQTNEKLFF.

The chain carries TRBV7-8 and TRBJ1-2, with D hard to call. Germline lookup yields CDR1 SGHVS and CDR2 FQNEAQ. This CDR3 is 13 amino acids long. Trimming left V 0 bases short and J 8 bases short, with 10 bases between. The CDR3 DNA is TGTGCCAGCAGCTTAGCGTCCGGTTTAGGCTACACCTTC. Protein: CASSLASGLGYTF.